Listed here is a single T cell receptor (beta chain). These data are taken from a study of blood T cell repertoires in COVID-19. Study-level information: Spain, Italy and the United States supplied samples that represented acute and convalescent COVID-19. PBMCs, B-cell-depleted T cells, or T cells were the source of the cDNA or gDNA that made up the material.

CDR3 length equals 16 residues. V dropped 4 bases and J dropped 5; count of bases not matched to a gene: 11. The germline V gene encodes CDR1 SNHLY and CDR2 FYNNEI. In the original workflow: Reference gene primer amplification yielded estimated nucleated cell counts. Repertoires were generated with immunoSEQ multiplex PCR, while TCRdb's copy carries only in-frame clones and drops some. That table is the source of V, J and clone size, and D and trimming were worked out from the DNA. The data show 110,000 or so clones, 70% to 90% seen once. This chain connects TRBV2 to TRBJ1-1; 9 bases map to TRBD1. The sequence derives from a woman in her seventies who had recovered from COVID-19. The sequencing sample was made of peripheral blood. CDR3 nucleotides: TGTGCCAGCAGTGCTACAAGACCGGGACAGGGTACTGAAGCTTTCTTT. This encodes CASSATRPGQGTEAFF.